The rows below give T cell receptor beta chains drawn from one sample of a study of memory CD4+ T cells and cytomegalovirus serostatus. Sequencing used immunoSEQ multiplex PCR; TCRdb keeps in-frame clones, though not all of them. Of about 52,000 clones listed, approximately 80% are singletons. The sequencing input was memory CD4+ T cells from blood. Every receptor here comes from an adult in good health and CMV-seropositive. Both conserved end residues are part of each CDR3. D genes are given only for firm matches. Rows may omit the clone size; those that give it use once, few, many or a size class.

clone size,D gene,V gene,J gene,CDR3 protein,CDR3 DNA
.,TRBD2,TRBV7-8,TRBJ2-3,CASSLRVAGGYTDTQYF,TGTGCCAGCAGCTTAAGGGTAGCGGGGGGATACACAGATACGCAGTATTTT
.,.,TRBV19,TRBJ2-1,CASNGPINEQFF,TGTGCCAGTAATGGGCCCATAAATGAGCAGTTCTTC
.,TRBD1,TRBV10-2,TRBJ2-5,CASRTDRGPETQYF,TGCGCCAGCAGAACGGACAGGGGGCCGGAGACCCAGTACTTC
few,TRBD2,TRBV6-6,TRBJ2-7,CASSYWREGYEQYF,TGTGCCAGCAGTTACTGGCGGGAGGGTTACGAGCAGTACTTC
.,TRBD2,TRBV2,TRBJ2-7,CASSEPGGWYEQYF,TGTGCCAGCAGTGAACCCGGGGGGTGGTACGAGCAGTACTTC
.,.,TRBV7-2,TRBJ2-3,CASSLVAGAADTQYF,TGTGCCAGCAGCTTAGTGGCGGGGGCGGCAGATACGCAGTATTTT
.,.,TRBV30,TRBJ2-1,CAWSGGANNEQFF,TGTGCCTGGAGTGGGGGGGCTAACAATGAGCAGTTCTTC
few,.,TRBV5-1,TRBJ2-2,CASSLSEARNTGELFF,TGCGCCAGCAGCTTGAGCGAAGCTCGGAACACCGGGGAGCTGTTTTTT
.,.,TRBV30,TRBJ1-4,CAWSVLGNEKLFF,TGTGCCTGGAGTGTACTAGGGAATGAAAAACTGTTTTTT
once,.,TRBV6-4,TRBJ1-1,CASSDYSPNTEAFF,TGTGCCAGCAGTGATTACAGCCCGAACACTGAAGCTTTCTTT
.,.,TRBV15,TRBJ2-5,CATSSRSAGETQYF,TGTGCCACCAGCTCCCGGAGCGCCGGGGAGACCCAGTACTTC
.,.,TRBV23-1,TRBJ2-1,CASTPRAQGATLSNEQFF,TGCGCCAGCACCCCCCGGGCACAAGGTGCAACCCTGTCGAATGAGCAGTTCTTC
.,.,TRBV28,TRBJ2-1,CASSPRNEQFF,TGTGCCAGCAGTCCAAGGAATGAGCAGTTCTTC
.,.,TRBV5-4,TRBJ2-1,CASSLSGEQFF,TGTGCCAGCAGCTTGTCGGGTGAGCAGTTCTTC
few,TRBD1,TRBV19,TRBJ1-2,CASSLQGARGYTF,TGTGCCAGTAGCCTACAGGGGGCTCGCGGCTACACCTTC
.,.,TRBV14,TRBJ2-7,CASSQIQGFTYEQYF,TGTGCCAGCAGCCAAATTCAGGGCTTCACCTACGAGCAGTACTTC
.,.,TRBV7-8,TRBJ2-2,CASSLGLSLGNTGELFF,TGTGCCAGCAGCTTAGGGTTGTCGCTCGGTAACACCGGGGAGCTGTTTTTT
.,.,TRBV6-5,TRBJ1-6,CASRQESSYNSPLHF,TGTGCCAGCCGCCAGGAGAGCTCCTATAATTCACCCCTCCACTTT
.,.,TRBV30,TRBJ1-1,CACSPTSREAFF,TGTGCCTGCTCCCCAACTAGCCGGGAAGCTTTCTTT
.,.,TRBV27,TRBJ2-2,CASRYPNQGRSTGELFF,TGTGCCAGCCGATACCCAAATCAGGGACGAAGCACCGGGGAGCTGTTTTTT
.,.,TRBV4-2,TRBJ2-2,CASSPRRALNTGELFF,TGTGCCAGCAGCCCCAGGAGGGCACTCAACACCGGGGAGCTGTTTTTT
.,.,TRBV25-1,TRBJ2-1,CASRLVNEQFF,TGTGCCAGCAGATTAGTTAATGAGCAGTTCTTC
.,.,TRBV9,TRBJ2-1,CASSPRGAGSSYNEQFF,TGTGCCAGCAGCCCCCGGGGAGCAGGGAGCTCCTACAATGAGCAGTTCTTC
.,.,TRBV5-1,TRBJ2-7,CASSLGAGTTYEQYF,TGCGCCAGCAGCTTGGGCGCAGGGACGACCTACGAGCAGTACTTC
.,.,TRBV4-1,TRBJ1-5,CASSQESAEYTPLDYSNQPQHF,TGCGCCAGCAGCCAAGAGAGTGCCGAATATACTCCCCTCGACTATAGCAATCAGCCCCAGCATTTT
.,.,TRBV19,TRBJ2-1,CASSMEGGNEQFF,TGTGCCAGTAGTATGGAGGGCGGGAATGAGCAGTTCTTC
.,.,TRBV28,TRBJ1-2,CASTRGRLANYGYTF,TGTGCCAGCACCCGGGGACGCTTAGCTAACTATGGCTACACCTTC
.,TRBD2,TRBV10-3,TRBJ2-1,CAIRPSGASYNEQFF,TGTGCCATCAGGCCTAGCGGAGCTTCCTACAATGAGCAGTTCTTC
.,TRBD1,TRBV7-8,TRBJ2-2,CASSFDRGAFGELFF,TGTGCCAGCAGCTTCGACAGGGGAGCATTCGGGGAGCTGTTTTTT
once,.,TRBV6-5,TRBJ1-5,CASSYKAAQPQHF,TGTGCCAGCAGTTACAAGGCGGCACAGCCCCAGCATTTT
.,TRBD1,TRBV19,TRBJ1-5,CASGDRAGGNQPQHF,TGTGCCAGCGGGGACAGGGCGGGGGGCAATCAGCCCCAGCATTTT
medium-sized,TRBD1,TRBV19,TRBJ2-7,CASSTLPGGEQYF,TGTGCCAGTAGTACGCTTCCAGGGGGCGAGCAGTACTTC
.,TRBD1,TRBV28,TRBJ1-4,CATGGGAGEKLFF,TGTGCCACAGGAGGGGGCGCGGGGGAAAAACTGTTTTTT
.,.,TRBV30,TRBJ2-5,CAWSRRERETQYF,TGTGCCTGGAGTCGCCGAGAGCGGGAGACCCAGTACTTC
.,.,TRBV6-5,TRBJ2-1,CASRRGAANEQFF,TGTGCCAGCAGAAGGGGGGCAGCCAATGAGCAGTTCTTC
.,.,TRBV30,TRBJ1-5,CAWSVSSSNQPQHF,TGTGCCTGGAGTGTCTCCAGTAGCAATCAGCCCCAGCATTTT
once,.,TRBV9,TRBJ2-1,CAGAQGEGDEQFF,TGTGCCGGGGCCCAGGGGGAGGGAGATGAGCAGTTCTTC
once,TRBD2,TRBV28,TRBJ2-3,CASSLLAGDTQYF,TGTGCCAGCAGTTTATTAGCGGGAGATACGCAGTATTTT
.,.,TRBV7-6,TRBJ2-7,CASSLGPRAWEQYF,TGTGCCAGCAGCTTAGGTCCCCGGGCCTGGGAGCAGTACTTC
few,TRBD1,TRBV7-9,TRBJ1-1,CASIGQGATEAFF,TGTGCCAGCATTGGCCAGGGGGCGACTGAAGCTTTCTTT
.,.,TRBV6-1,TRBJ1-1,CASSAGIGLDTEAFF,TGTGCCAGCAGTGCTGGAATCGGCCTGGACACTGAAGCTTTCTTT
.,TRBD1,TRBV6-5,TRBJ1-2,CASRLDPGQSYGYTF,TGTGCCAGCAGACTCGATCCGGGACAGTCCTATGGCTACACCTTC
.,.,TRBV4-3,TRBJ1-4,CASSHTQGTNEKLFF,TGCGCCAGCAGCCACACACAGGGCACTAATGAAAAACTGTTTTTT
.,.,TRBV10-3,TRBJ1-1,CAISERPGIGTEAFF,TGTGCCATCAGTGAGCGTCCGGGGATAGGGACTGAAGCTTTCTTT